This passage covers 22 T cell receptor beta chains from one sample sequenced in a study of post-analysis software for immune sequencing data. Study results and caveats: Patients used about five TRBV segments, including TRBV5-6, TRBV5-1 and TRBV20-1, more often than controls.

cDNA libraries of TCR beta carried unique molecular identifiers. TCRdb re-derived calls from the PCR reads in MiXCR, one entry per CDR3 protein. The table lists about 560,000 distinct CDR3 sequences, 44% of them singletons. Their antigens remain unidentified. Source material: blood. The receptors were gathered from a girl aged 10-17 years with multiple sclerosis.

The V gene is TRBV29-1, the J gene TRBJ2-1, with no clear D. Germline V gene sequence: CDR1 SQVTM, CDR2 ANQGSEA. Between the trimmed V and J ends, which lost 4 bases and 7 bases, there was a span of 8 bases. CDR3 length: 11 residues. The CDR3 sequence: CSVGWTNEQFF. The CDR3 coding sequence is TGCAGCGTTGGGTGGACGAATGAGCAGTTCTTC.

The V gene is TRBV29-1, the J gene TRBJ2-1, with no clear D. V was pared by 6 bases and J by 8 bases, with 8 bases between. The CDR3 length is 10 residues. Germline CDR1 is SQVTM and CDR2 is ANQGSEA. The chain's CDR3 is CSVQSYEQFF. The CDR3 nucleotides are TGCAGCGTCCAGAGCTATGAGCAGTTCTTC.

Only a few counts were recorded for this clonotype. This chain uses TRBV14 with TRBJ2-6, with unresolved D. The CDR3 contains 15 residues. Germline values: CDR1 SGHDN, CDR2 FVKESK. V was clipped by 6 bases and J by 0 bases, with 9 bases between them. For the CDR3, the DNA is TGTGCCAGCAGTGGACCGGGCTCTGGGGCCAACGTCCTGACTTTC. Its protein is CASSGPGSGANVLTF.

This chain links TRBV5-1 with TRBJ2-1; 7 bases align to TRBD2. V lost 1 base and J lost 8; bases outside the gene matches: 9. Germline V gene sequence: CDR1 SGHRS, CDR2 YFSETQ. CDR3 length equals 15 residues. CDR3 sequence (DNA): TGCGCCAGCAGCTTGCAACCAGAGACTAGCTATGAGCAGTTCTTC. Translation: CASSLQPETSYEQFF. The whole variable domain, remainder taken from reference TRBV5-1 and TRBJ2-1, is KAGVTQTPRYLIKTRGQQVTLSCSPISGHRSVSWYQQTPGQGLQFLFEYFSETQRNKGNFPGRFSGRQFSNSRSEMNVSTLELGDSALYLCASSLQPETSYEQFFGPGTRLTVL.

The chain joins TRBV5-1 to TRBJ2-2; D is ambiguous. The CDR3 totals 14 residues. Germline V CDR1 and CDR2: SGHRS, YFSETQ. V dropped 3 bases and J dropped 1 base, with 7 bases sitting between them. CDR3 DNA sequence: TGCGCCAGCAGCTCTGGGGAGAACACCGGGGAGCTGTTTTTT. Translating it yields CASSSGENTGELFF.

The chain employs TRBV10-3 and TRBJ2-5, with 7 nucleotides matching TRBD1. This CDR3 has 14 residues. Germline lookup yields CDR1 ENHRY and CDR2 SYGVKD. Trimming at V came to 5 bases and at J to 4 bases, leaving 7 bases not matched to a gene. The CDR3 bases are TGTGCCATCAGTCCCGGGACAGCGATAGAGACCCAGTACTTC. It translates to CAISPGTAIETQYF.

The table lists this clonotype with a few counts. The gene calls are TRBV7-6 and TRBJ2-5; the match to TRBD2 covers 10 bases. The trim removed 5 bases at V and 3 bases at J, leaving 9 bases unmatched. The CDR3 contains 16 residues. Per the germline V gene, CDR1 is SGHVS and CDR2 is FNYEAQ. The CDR3 loop is CASSLVSGGEEETQYF. The CDR3 coding sequence is TGTGCCAGCAGCCTGGTGAGCGGGGGGGAGGAAGAGACCCAGTACTTC.

This clonotype was picked up a small number of times. The chain combines TRBV6-6 with TRBJ2-3, with D possibly being TRBD1 or TRBD2 (5 bases each). CDR3 size: 14 residues. Germline assignment: CDR1 MNHNY and CDR2 SVGAGI (reference sequence). V was pared by 6 bases and J by 5 bases, with 15 bases between. The CDR3 loop reads CASSRGREVDTQYF. CDR3 DNA sequence: TGTGCCAGCAGCCGGGGCAGAGAGGTAGATACGCAGTATTTT.

CDR3 amino acids: CASSLPVTEAFF. As DNA, the CDR3 is TGTGCCAGCAGTTTACCCGTCACTGAAGCTTTCTTT. J is TRBJ1-1 and V is TRBV12-3 or TRBV12-4; D is unclear. V lost 2 bases to trimming and J lost 4 bases, with 5 bases between them. This CDR3 is 12 amino acids long.

This clonotype showed up just a few times. This sequence joins TRBV10-2 and TRBJ2-7; no reliable D call. The V gene lost 7 bases and the J gene lost 2 bases, with 6 bases spanning the gap. Germline V CDR1 and CDR2: WSHSY, SAAADI. The CDR3 contains 11 residues. The CDR3 coding sequence is TGCGCCAGCATGATTGCCTACGAGCAGTACTTC. Protein sequence: CASMIAYEQYF.

This clonotype was counted between two and nine times. V and J are TRBV12-3 or TRBV12-4 and TRBJ2-5; possibly TRBD1 for D (6 bases). The CDR3 runs 14 residues. Trimming cost V 2 bases and J 3 bases, with 10 bases left between them. The DNA for the CDR3 is TGTGCCAGCAGTTTAATACAGGGAGAAGAGACCCAGTACTTC. Encoded protein: CASSLIQGEETQYF.

This clonotype turned up a few times. V usage is TRBV20-1 and J usage is TRBJ1-4, with a weak D call TRBD1 (5 bases). V was cut by 0 bases and J by 8 bases, with 16 bases left in between. Per the germline V gene, CDR1 is DFQATT and CDR2 is SNEGSKA (reference sequence). The CDR3 totals 15 residues. The DNA of the CDR3 is TGCAGTGCTAGAGATGGGGCGGGGGACTGGGAAAAACTGTTTTTT. Encoded protein: CSARDGAGDWEKLFF.

The CDR3 is CASSPGTGVTGELFF. As DNA, the CDR3 is TGCGCCAGCAGCCCCGGGACAGGGGTCACCGGGGAGCTGTTTTTT. The rearrangement links TRBV5-1 to TRBJ2-2; TRBD1 matches at 10 bases. The V and J ends lost 4 bases and 4 bases, in that order; junction bases with no gene match: 4. Germline assignment: CDR1 SGHRS and CDR2 YFSETQ. The CDR3 consists of 15 residues.

DNA for the CDR3: TGTGCCAGCTCACCCTCGTCCGGGACAGGGCCCCTCATGAACACTGAAGCTTTCTTT. This translates into CASSPSSGTGPLMNTEAFF. V usage is TRBV18 and J usage is TRBJ1-1, with 9 bases matching TRBD1. CDR3 length: 19 amino acids. Germline V CDR1 and CDR2: KGHSH, LQKENI. Trimming cost V 3 bases and J 0 bases; bases outside gene matches: 14.

The sample holds a few counts of this clonotype. CDR3 sequence: CASSLDVLYGYTF. Here the CDR3 DNA reads TGCGCCAGCAGCTTGGACGTTCTCTATGGCTACACCTTC. The rearrangement joins TRBV5-1 to TRBJ1-2; no reliable D call. The CDR3 sequence is 13 residues long. Germline V gene lookup returns CDR1 SGHRS and CDR2 YFSETQ. V was pared by 0 bases and J by 4 bases, with 7 bases between.

The chain carries TRBV7-8 and TRBJ1-1, with unresolved D. Per germline, CDR1 SGHVS and CDR2 FQNEAQ. This CDR3 is 21 amino acids long. The ends were cut back, 4 bases at V and 1 base at J, with 31 bases in the middle. The CDR3 DNA reads as TGTGCCAGCAGCTCCACATTTCCTATCCATGTTGCCTCGGCCGCGAACACTGAAGCTTTCTTT. This encodes CASSSTFPIHVASAANTEAFF.

The chain links TRBV21-1 to TRBJ2-1; the table names TRBD1, a call not compared with the DNA. TRBV21-1 constitutes a pseudogene. The CDR3 covers 18 residues. The CDR3 region is CASSNECPGQGIVYEQFF. The DNA of the CDR3 is TGTGCCAGCAGCAATGAATGTCCGGGACAGGGGATTGTATATGAGCAGTTCTTC.

A word on this clonotype: The missing conserved phenylalanine or tryptophan at the end of this CDR3 makes a read error likely. The chain is built from TRBV5-1 and TRBJ2-5, with D unresolved. CDR3 length equals 14 residues. The V and J ends lost 3 bases and 4 bases respectively, with 13 bases between them. Germline V CDR1 and CDR2: SGHRS, YFSETQ. The CDR3 loop reads CASSSPHKGETQYV. The CDR3 DNA follows: TGCGCCAGCAGCTCCCCCCATAAAGGAGAGACCCAGTACGTC.

For this clonotype: The missing conserved phenylalanine or tryptophan at the end of this CDR3 makes a read error likely. The chain recombines TRBV6-5 with TRBJ2-5, with D tentatively TRBD1 (8 bases). The end of the DNA aligns better with TRBJ2-7, so the J call may be wrong. The CDR3 totals 14 residues. Germline assignment: CDR1 MNHEY and CDR2 SVGAGI. The CDR3 nucleotides are TGTGCCAGCACTAAGGGGGGGACAGGCCACGAGCAGTACTAC. Amino acid sequence: CASTKGGTGHEQYY.

This CDR3 is CASSRGGVRETQYF. In nucleotides, the CDR3 is TGCGCCAGCAGCAGGGGAGGGGTCCGAGAGACCCAGTACTTC. V gene TRBV5-1 combines with J gene TRBJ2-5; 7 positions match TRBD2. The CDR3 is made up of 14 amino acids. V lost 4 bases to trimming and J lost 4 bases; unmatched junction nucleotides: 7. Germline V gives CDR1 SGHRS, CDR2 YFSETQ.

This clonotype was picked up a small number of times. The chain employs TRBV6-6 and TRBJ2-2; no clear D. The germline V and J ends were trimmed by 2 bases and 0 bases, with 4 bases remaining between them. Germline CDR1 MNHNY, CDR2 SVGAGI (reference sequence). The CDR3 extends over 14 amino acids. The DNA for the CDR3 is TGTGCCAGCAGTTACGACCCGAACACCGGGGAGCTGTTTTTT. This translates into CASSYDPNTGELFF.

J is TRBJ2-5 and V is TRBV5-1, with D possibly being TRBD1 (6 bases). Germline CDR1 and CDR2: SGHRS and YFSETQ. The CDR3 has 15 residues. Deletions cut 0 bases from V and 2 bases from J, with 11 bases between. The CDR3 is CASSLGQGHQETQYF. The CDR3 nucleotides are TGCGCCAGCAGCTTGGGCCAGGGGCATCAAGAGACCCAGTACTTC.